This paragraph reports one T cell receptor beta chain. Its specificity is unknown. Trimming took 6 bases from V and 3 from J, leaving 12 bases between them. Looked up from germline, CDR1 is SNHLY and CDR2 is FYNNEI. CDR3 length: 14 residues. This entry comes from a study of graft-versus-host responses after intestinal transplantation. General study findings and limits: The presence of high graft-versus-host to host-versus-graft clonal ratios in allografts characterized patients with graft-donor T cell macrochimerism.

Method: immunoSEQ multiplex PCR; TCRdb's copy keeps in-frame clones and lacks some. The data hold approximately 92,000 clones, with about 89% observed a single time. The sequence was obtained from a human donor who received an intestinal transplant. V gene TRBV2 combines with J gene TRBJ2-1; D is tentatively TRBD1 or TRBD2 (6 bases each). The sequences come from unstimulated CD8+ T cells sorted from spleen or lymph node cells, collected before intestinal transplant. The CDR3 nucleotides are TGTGCCAGCAGGGCAAGGGGGGTCTACAATGAGCAGTTCTTC. Its translation is CASRARGVYNEQFF.